Below, one T cell receptor beta chain is given with its context. This clone showed up just once. It has no known antigen specificity. No qualities accompany the bases; no much larger clone lies one base away. Other DNA sequences in the same sample also yield this CDR3. These data belong to a study of shared T cell receptors in the human thymus (dated by TCRdb to 2020 to 2023). Describing the broader study: The study examined how self-reactive, shared T-cell receptor alpha chains are generated in the human thymus.

From the cysteine through the phenylalanine, the CDR3 covers 11 amino acids. Solely the CDR3 DNA is kept, with 33 bases framed from the first base. From a lookup of the germline V gene (reference sequence), CDR1 and CDR2 are DFQATT and SNEGSKA. V and J are truncated by 3 bases and 8 bases respectively, leaving an intervening sequence of 8 bases. The library was made by the immunoSEQ multiplex PCR assay. TCRdb holds this immuneACCESS table with in-frame rearrangements only. Some clones are missing; in checked studies, unresolved V genes explain under half, and the rest has no known cause. Within this sample are 540,000 or so clones, with approximately 80% of them counted one time only. The leading ten clones occupy approximately 0.013% of the sample. These same data were also listed under a study on human thymus T cells. As the second publication notes: The donors were immunologically healthy infants in Finland who had open corrective cardiac surgery for congenital heart defects. Thymus tissue was obtained as surgical resects removed during corrective cardiac surgery. V and J gene segment usage appeared biased in both thymic and peripheral blood repertoires. The related research reported highly overlapping thymic TCR repertoires among unrelated individuals. The study used seven to nine infant thymus samples plus four related peripheral blood samples to characterize TCR alpha and beta repertoires. The cohort included more than five male and a couple of female infants, with donor ages spanning 7 to 244 days. Thymocytes were mechanically released from the tissue and were stored as pellets of roughly 10-32 million cells at -70 degrees C. A QIAsymphony instrument was used to extract genomic DNA from the frozen cell pellets. Using the immunoSEQ multiplex PCR assay, the TCRB and TCRAD loci were amplified from a standardized quantity of quality-controlled genomic DNA. The amplicons spanned the V(D)J region and were long enough to cover the CDR3 and allow V and J genes to be identified. The commercial immunoSEQ service was used to sequence amplicons on an Illumina platform. Primer bias and sequencing errors were corrected as previously described, and TCRAD and TCRB were defined on the basis of the IMGT database. Analysis of the repertoires was done with immunoSEQ Analyzer 3.0 and VDJTools and included basic statistics, V/J segment usage, diversity estimates, rarefaction and pairwise overlap. To estimate diversity, the Chao1, ChaoE, Efron-Thisted, Shannon and inverse Simpson indices were applied, and diversity was also estimated on datasets down-sampled to the smallest sample. Repertoire overlap was assessed by strict matching of CDR3 nucleotide sequence, V gene and J gene, and clustering was done by Jaccard-based multidimensional scaling. On average, roughly 850,000 unique TCRB clonotypes were obtained from thymus samples, compared with about 84,000 from blood samples.

The rearranged segments are TRBV20-1 and TRBJ2-1; TRBD2 is possibly the D segment (5 matching bases). Sequencing was carried out using thymocytes. The source is a boy in the first two years of life with a congenital heart defect. Donor details come from another sample of the same person, matched by shared clones. The CDR3 corresponds to CSASTGDEQFF. In nucleotides, the sequence is TGCAGTGCTAGTACCGGGGATGAGCAGTTCTTC.